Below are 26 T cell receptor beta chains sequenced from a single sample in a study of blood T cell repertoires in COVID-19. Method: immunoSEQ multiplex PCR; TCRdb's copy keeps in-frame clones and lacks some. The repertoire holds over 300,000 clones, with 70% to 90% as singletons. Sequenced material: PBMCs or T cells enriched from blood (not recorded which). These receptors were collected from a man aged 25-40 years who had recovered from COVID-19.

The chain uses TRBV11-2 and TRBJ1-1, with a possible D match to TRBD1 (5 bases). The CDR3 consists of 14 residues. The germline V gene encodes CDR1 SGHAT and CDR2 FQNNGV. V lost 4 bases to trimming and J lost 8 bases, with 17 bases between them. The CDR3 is CASSSSTDAVEAFF. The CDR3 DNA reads TGTGCCAGCAGCTCGTCGACAGACGCGGTCGAAGCTTTCTTT.

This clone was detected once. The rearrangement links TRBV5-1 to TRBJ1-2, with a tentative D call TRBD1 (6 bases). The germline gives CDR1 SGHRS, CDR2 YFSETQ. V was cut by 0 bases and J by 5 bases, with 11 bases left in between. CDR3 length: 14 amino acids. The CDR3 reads CASSLAGTPYGYTF. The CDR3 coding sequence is TGCGCCAGCAGCTTGGCCGGGACACCTTATGGCTACACCTTC.

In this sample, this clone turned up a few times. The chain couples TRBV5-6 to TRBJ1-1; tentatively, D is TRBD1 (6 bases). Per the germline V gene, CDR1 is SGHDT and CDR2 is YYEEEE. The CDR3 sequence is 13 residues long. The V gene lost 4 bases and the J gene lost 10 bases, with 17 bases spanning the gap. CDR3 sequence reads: CASSERSGAGAFF. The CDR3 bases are TGTGCCAGCAGCGAACGCTCAGGGGCCGGAGCTTTCTTT.

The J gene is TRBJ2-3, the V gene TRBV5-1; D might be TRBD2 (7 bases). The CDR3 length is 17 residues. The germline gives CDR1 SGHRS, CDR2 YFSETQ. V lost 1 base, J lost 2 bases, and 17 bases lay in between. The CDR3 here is CASSLWGGGYITDTQYF. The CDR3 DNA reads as TGCGCCAGCAGCTTGTGGGGAGGGGGGTATATCACAGATACGCAGTATTTT. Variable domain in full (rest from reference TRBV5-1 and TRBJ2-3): KAGVTQTPRYLIKTRGQQVTLSCSPISGHRSVSWYQQTPGQGLQFLFEYFSETQRNKGNFPGRFSGRQFSNSRSEMNVSTLELGDSALYLCASSLWGGGYITDTQYFGPGTRLTVL.

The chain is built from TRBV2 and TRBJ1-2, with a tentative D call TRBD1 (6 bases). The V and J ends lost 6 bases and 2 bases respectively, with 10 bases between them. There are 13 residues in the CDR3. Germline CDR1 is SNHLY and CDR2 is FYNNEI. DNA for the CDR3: TGTGCCAGCAGACAGGGTCAGAACTATGGCTACACCTTC. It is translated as CASRQGQNYGYTF.

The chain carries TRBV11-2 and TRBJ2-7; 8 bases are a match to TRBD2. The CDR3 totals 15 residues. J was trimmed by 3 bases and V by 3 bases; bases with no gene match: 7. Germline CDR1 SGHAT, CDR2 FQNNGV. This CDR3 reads CASSLRGANVYEQYF. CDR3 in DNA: TGTGCCAGCAGCTTGCGGGGGGCAAATGTCTACGAGCAGTACTTC.

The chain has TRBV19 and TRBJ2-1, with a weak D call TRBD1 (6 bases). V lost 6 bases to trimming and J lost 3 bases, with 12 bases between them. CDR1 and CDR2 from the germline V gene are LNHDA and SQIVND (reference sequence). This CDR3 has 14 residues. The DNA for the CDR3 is TGTGCCAGTAGGGAACAGGGAAACTACAATGAGCAGTTCTTC. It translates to CASREQGNYNEQFF.

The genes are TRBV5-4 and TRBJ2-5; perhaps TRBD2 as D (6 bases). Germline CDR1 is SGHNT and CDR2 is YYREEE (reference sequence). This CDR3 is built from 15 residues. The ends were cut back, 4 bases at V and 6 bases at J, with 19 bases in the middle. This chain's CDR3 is CASSAPGEARQTQYF. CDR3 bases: TGTGCCAGCAGCGCCCCGGGGGAGGCCAGGCAGACCCAGTACTTC.

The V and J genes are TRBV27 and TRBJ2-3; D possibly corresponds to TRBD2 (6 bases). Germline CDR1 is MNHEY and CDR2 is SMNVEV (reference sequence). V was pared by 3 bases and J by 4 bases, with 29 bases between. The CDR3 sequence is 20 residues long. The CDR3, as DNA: TGTGCCAGCAGTTTGTATCAAACCCCGGGACTCCAAAGTTGGGCAGATACGCAGTATTTT. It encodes CASSLYQTPGLQSWADTQYF.

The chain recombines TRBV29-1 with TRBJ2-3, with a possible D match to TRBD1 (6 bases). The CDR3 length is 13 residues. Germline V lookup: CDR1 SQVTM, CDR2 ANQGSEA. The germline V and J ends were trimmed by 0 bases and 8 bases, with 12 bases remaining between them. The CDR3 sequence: CSVEEGAGSTQYF. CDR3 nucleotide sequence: TGCAGCGTTGAAGAGGGGGCTGGTTCTACGCAGTATTTT.

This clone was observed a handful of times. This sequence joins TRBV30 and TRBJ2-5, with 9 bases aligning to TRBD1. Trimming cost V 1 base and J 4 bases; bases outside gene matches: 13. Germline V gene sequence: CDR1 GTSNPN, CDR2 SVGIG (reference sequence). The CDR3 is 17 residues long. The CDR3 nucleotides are TGTGCCTGGAGTGGGAGAACGACAGGGGGGTTTGGAGAGACCCAGTACTTC. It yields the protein CAWSGRTTGGFGETQYF.

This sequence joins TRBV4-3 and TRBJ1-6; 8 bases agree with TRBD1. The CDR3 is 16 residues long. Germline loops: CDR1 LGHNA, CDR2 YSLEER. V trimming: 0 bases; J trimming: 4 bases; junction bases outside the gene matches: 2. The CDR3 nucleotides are TGCGCCAGCAGCCAAGATAGGACAGGGTATAATTCACCCCTCCACTTT. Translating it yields CASSQDRTGYNSPLHF.

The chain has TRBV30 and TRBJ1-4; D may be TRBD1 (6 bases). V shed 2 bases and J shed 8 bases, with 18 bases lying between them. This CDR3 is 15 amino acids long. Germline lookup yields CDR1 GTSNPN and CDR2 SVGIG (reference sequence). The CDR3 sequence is CAWSQGAGGGEKLFF. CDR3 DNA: TGTGCCTGGAGTCAGGGAGCCGGGGGGGGCGAAAAACTGTTTTTT.

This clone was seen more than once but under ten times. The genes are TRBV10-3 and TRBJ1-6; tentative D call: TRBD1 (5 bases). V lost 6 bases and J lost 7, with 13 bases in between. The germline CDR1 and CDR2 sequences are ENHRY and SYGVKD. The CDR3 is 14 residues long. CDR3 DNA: TGTGCCATCAGGGCAGGGCTGGTAAATTCACCCCTCCACTTT. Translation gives CAIRAGLVNSPLHF.

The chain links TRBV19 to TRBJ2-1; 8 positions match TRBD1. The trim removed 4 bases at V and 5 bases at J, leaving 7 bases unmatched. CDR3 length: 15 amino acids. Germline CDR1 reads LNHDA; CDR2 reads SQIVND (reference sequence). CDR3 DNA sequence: TGTGCCAGTAGTAGCCGGACAGGGTTTGACAATGAGCAGTTCTTC. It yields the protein CASSSRTGFDNEQFF.

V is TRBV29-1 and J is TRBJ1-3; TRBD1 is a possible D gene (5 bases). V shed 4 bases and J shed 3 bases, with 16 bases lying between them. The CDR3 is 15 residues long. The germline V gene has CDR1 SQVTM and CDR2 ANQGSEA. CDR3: CSVARGGGYGNTIYF. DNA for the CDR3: TGCAGCGTTGCCCGGGGGGGAGGATATGGAAACACCATATATTTT.

As DNA, the CDR3 is TGTGCCAGCAGCTCACTGACTAGCGGGGGGGTGAATGAGCAGTTCTTC. Protein: CASSSLTSGGVNEQFF. The chain uses TRBV11-2 and TRBJ2-1, with 14 bases lining up with TRBD2. Germline CDR1 is SGHAT and CDR2 is FQNNGV. This CDR3 spans 16 amino acids. V was clipped by 4 bases and J by 7 bases; unmatched bases: 6.

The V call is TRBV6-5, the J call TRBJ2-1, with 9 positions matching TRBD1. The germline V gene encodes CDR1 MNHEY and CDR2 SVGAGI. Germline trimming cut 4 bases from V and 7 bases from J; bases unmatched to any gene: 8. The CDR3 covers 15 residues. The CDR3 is CASSSLGQGLNEQFF. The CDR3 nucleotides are TGTGCCAGCAGTTCCCTGGGACAGGGTTTGAATGAGCAGTTCTTC.

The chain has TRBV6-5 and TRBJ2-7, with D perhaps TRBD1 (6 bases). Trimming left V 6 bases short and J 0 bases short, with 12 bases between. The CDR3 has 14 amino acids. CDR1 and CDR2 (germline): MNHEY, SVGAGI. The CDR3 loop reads CASSPGTTSYEQYF. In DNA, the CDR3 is TGTGCCAGCAGCCCGGGGACAACCTCCTACGAGCAGTACTTC.

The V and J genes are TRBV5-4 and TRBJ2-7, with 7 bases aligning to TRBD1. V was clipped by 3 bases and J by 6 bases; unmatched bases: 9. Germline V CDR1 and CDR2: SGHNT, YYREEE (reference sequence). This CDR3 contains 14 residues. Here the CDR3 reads CASSWDRAFSEQYF. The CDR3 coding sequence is TGTGCCAGCAGCTGGGACAGAGCCTTCTCCGAGCAGTACTTC.

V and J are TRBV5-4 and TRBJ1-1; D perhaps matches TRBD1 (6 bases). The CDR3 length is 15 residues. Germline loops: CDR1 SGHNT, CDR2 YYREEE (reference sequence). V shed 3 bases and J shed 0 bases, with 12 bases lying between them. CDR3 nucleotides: TGTGCCAGCAGCTCTAAACAGGGCATGAACACTGAAGCTTTCTTT. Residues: CASSSKQGMNTEAFF.

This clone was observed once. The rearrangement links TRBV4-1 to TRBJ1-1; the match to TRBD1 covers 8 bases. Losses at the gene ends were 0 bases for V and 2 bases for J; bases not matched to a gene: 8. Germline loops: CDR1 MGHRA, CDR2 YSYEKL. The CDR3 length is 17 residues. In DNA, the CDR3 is TGCGCCAGCAGCCAAGATCTACAGGGGGTATCAAACACTGAAGCTTTCTTT. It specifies CASSQDLQGVSNTEAFF.

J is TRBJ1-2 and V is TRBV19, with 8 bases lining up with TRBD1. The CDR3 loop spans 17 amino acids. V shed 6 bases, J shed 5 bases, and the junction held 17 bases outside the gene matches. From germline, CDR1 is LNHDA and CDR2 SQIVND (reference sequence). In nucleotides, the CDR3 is TGTGCCAGTAGGCCGCCGGACAGGGCCCTCAGGGGGTATGGCTACACCTTC. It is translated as CASRPPDRALRGYGYTF.

The chain's CDR3 is CASSSLTGVRKDEQFF. CDR3 sequence (DNA): TGTGCCAGCAGCTCCCTCACAGGGGTTAGAAAGGATGAGCAGTTCTTC. This chain connects TRBV6-4 to TRBJ2-1; 7 bases fit TRBD1. Germline V lookup: CDR1 MRHNA, CDR2 SNTAGT. Unmatched junction bases numbered 16, after V lost 6 bases and J lost 8 bases. This CDR3 is built from 16 residues.

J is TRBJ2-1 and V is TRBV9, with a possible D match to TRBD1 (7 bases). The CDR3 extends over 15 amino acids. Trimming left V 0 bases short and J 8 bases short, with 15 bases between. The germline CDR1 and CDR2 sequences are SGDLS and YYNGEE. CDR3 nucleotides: TGTGCCAGCAGCGTAGGACAGGGACTTACATATGAGCAGTTCTTC. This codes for CASSVGQGLTYEQFF.

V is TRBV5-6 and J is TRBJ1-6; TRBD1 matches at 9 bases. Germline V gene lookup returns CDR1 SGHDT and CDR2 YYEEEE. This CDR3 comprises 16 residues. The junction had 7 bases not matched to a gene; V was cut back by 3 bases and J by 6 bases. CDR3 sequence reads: CASSSVTGGPNSPLHF. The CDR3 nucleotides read TGTGCCAGCAGCTCTGTCACAGGGGGCCCTAATTCACCCCTCCACTTT.